This T cell receptor beta chain appears in the sequencing data of a study of blood T cells in healthy people across ages (dated by TCRdb to 2014 to 2015). General notes on the study: Template switching captured roughly one uniquely barcoded TCR beta cDNA molecule per two T cells in model experiments. The donors were split into four age groups: young (average 16 years), middle-aged (39), aged (over 55) and long-lived (approximately 80). Two additional independent replicas of 1 million unique cDNA reads from the same blood draw were analyzed for two donors (one aged 18 to 30 and one aged 80 or older). Using deep sequencing normalized with unique cDNA molecular identifiers, the study measured how TCR beta repertoire diversity changes with age.

Study-wide conclusions, independent of this receptor: There was a strong correlation between observed TCR beta diversity and the percentage of naive T cells measured by flow cytometry. Donor CMV infection status was unknown, potentially confounding age-related changes in expanded clonotypes. Observed TCR beta diversity per million T cells fell roughly linearly with age, and a significant reduction was already apparent by age roughly 41. Compared with the aged group, the long-lived group had more naive CD4+ T cells, fewer expanded clones and increased TCR diversity, a pattern suggesting age selection. Estimates of total diversity from one million sequenced T cells were regarded as lower bounds and underestimates. Since profiling was done on bulk unsorted PBMCs, naive and antigen-experienced compartments could not be conclusively compared.

Systemically healthy Caucasian individuals from Russia, some 38 in total and aged roughly 6 to 95 years, were included as donors. Each donor gave 9.5 to 10 milliliters of peripheral blood, drawn into EDTA-treated Vacutainer tubes. Ficoll-Paque density-gradient centrifugation was used to isolate PBMCs, with at least 6 million per sample. Trizol reagent was used to extract total RNA from the PBMCs, yielding at least 6 micrograms per sample. Naive CD45RAhigh/CD27high T cell percentages were measured by flow cytometry on a PBMC aliquot from every donor. In its sample, this clonotype was seen a few times. Its binding antigen is unknown. No much larger clone is present one base from it, and per-base qualities are unavailable. The library was produced with 5' RACE. Sequenced using an Illumina HiSeq 2500. A second about 7 to 11 cycle PCR used a sample-barcoded 5' primer and a J-beta primer mix. Each TCR beta cDNA molecule received a unique molecular identifier from a template-switch 5' adaptor carrying 12 random nucleotides. Each sample yielded at least 2.5 million CDR3-containing paired-end reads. First-strand cDNA was synthesized from all RNA with the Mint cDNA synthesis kit, primed by a TRBC-specific oligonucleotide. All cDNA was treated with uracil-DNA glycosylase and then went through a first 18-cycle PCR with the universal primers M1SS and BC2_uni_R. As for how the authors treated the data: For normalization, 1 million high-quality reads, each with a distinct molecular identifier, were randomly selected from each sample. Reads with shared molecular identifiers were discarded instead of being binned into consensus sequences. MiTCR, set to a Q25 quality threshold and the strictest error-elimination algorithm, was used for CDR3 identification, clonotype clustering and error correction. A nonparametric unseen species model using Euler transformation provided a lower-bound estimate of total TCR beta diversity. TCRdb's own reprocessing of the public reads used fastp at Q25 and MiXCR and kept productive beta chains. Records with the same CDR3 protein are collapsed into one entry carrying the most frequent genes and DNA. The V and J calls come from TCRdb's annotation, not from the publication. The sample records approximately 780,000 distinct CDR3 sequences, 20% to 30% of which are singletons. Under 3% of the sample comes from the top ten.

The data also belong to a second study, concerning T cells of mothers and their children. The second study's paper adds: Nine systemically healthy Caucasian individuals, comprising three mothers and their six children, were included as donors. cDNA synthesis used all of the extracted RNA, with about 1.5 ug of RNA in each 15 ul reaction. Sample barcodes and 2-4 random nucleotides were added via the M1S primer in the second PCR. More than 9 million TCR beta CDR3 reads were obtained from each mother, and about 3 million reads were obtained from each child. TCR recombination output is similarly shaped by thymic selection in related and unrelated pairs, with a minor effect exerted by inherited differences. Related mother-child pairs always showed normalized repertoire overlap that was slightly higher than in unrelated mother-child pairs, though the difference was never significant. No persistent microchimeric T cell clones were found, with a detection sensitivity of roughly 100 clones per million clonotypes. To look for features that set related mother-child pairs apart from unrelated individuals, the researchers ran deep NGS to compare the TCR beta repertoires of mothers and children. On average, the children were around 11 +/- 4 years old, while the mothers were around 40 +/- 4 years old. After adapter ligation with NEBNext reagents, the libraries were sequenced on Illumina HiSeq 2000 with 100+100 nt paired-end reads. To prevent cross-contamination, the mother and child libraries were prepared a month apart and were sequenced in separate runs. For each donor, between about 450,000 and 2,300,000 distinct TCR beta clonotypes were identified. Naive TCR beta clonotypes were estimated from low-frequency clonotypes matched to each donor's FACS-determined naive share, without sorting.

This receptor was identified in a boy aged 10-17 years in good health. Sequencing used blood.

The nucleotides are TGTGCCAGCAGTCCCGGGACAGCCCTAGCCAAAAACATTCAGTACTTC. It is translated as CASSPGTALAKNIQYF. The chain is assembled from TRBV12-3 or TRBV12-4 and TRBJ2-4; TRBD1 fits 7 bases in the junction. At the junction V is shortened by 5 bases and J by 0 bases; bases outside the gene matches: 7. The CDR3 contains 16 residues, cysteine and phenylalanine counted. Only the CDR3 region is kept as DNA, spanning 48 bases read in frame from base 1.